This TCR beta chain stems from a study of control samples from healthy donors and cancer patients. The data were produced by immunoSEQ multiplex PCR, yet TCRdb's version contains in-frame clones alone and is incomplete. The table shows 57,000 or so clones, with around 90% occurring only once. Trimming stripped 0 bases from V and 1 base from J, with 13 bases between. The germline V gene has CDR1 SGDLS and CDR2 YYNGEE. The CDR3 is 16 amino acids. Sequencing used PBMCs. This receptor was obtained from a man between 60 and 75 years old with colorectal cancer. The gene calls are TRBV9 and TRBJ1-1; the D is unclear. For the CDR3, the DNA is TGTGCCAGCAGCGTAGGATCCAGAACTGCGAACACTGAAGCTTTCTTT. Translation gives CASSVGSRTANTEAFF.